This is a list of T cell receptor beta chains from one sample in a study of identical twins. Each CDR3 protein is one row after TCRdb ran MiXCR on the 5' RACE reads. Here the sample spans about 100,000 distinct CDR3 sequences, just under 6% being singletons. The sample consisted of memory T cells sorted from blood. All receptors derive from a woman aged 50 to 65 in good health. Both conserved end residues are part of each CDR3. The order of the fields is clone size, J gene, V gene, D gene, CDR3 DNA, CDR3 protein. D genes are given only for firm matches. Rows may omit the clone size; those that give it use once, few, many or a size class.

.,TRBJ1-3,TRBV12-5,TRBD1,TGTGCTAGTGGCCCGACAGGGACATCTGGAAACACCATATATTTT,CASGPTGTSGNTIYF
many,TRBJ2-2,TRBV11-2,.,TGTGCCAGCAAGAGGACACGCAACACCGGGGAGCTGTTTTTT,CASKRTRNTGELFF
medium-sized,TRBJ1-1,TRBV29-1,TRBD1,TGCAGCGTGGGACAGGGTGGGACAGGAAGTACTGAAGCTTTCTTT,CSVGQGGTGSTEAFF
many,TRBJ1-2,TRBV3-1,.,TGTGCCAGCAGCCTCCCAGACTCCTATGGCTACACCTTC,CASSLPDSYGYTF
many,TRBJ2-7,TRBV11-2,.,TGTGCCAGCAGCTTAGATCGAATGGCAGGCCAAGGGAACGAGCAGTACTTC,CASSLDRMAGQGNEQYF
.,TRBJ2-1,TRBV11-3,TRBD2,TGTGCCAGCAGCTTAGACGGGACTAGCGGGAGGGAGCAGTTCTTC,CASSLDGTSGREQFF
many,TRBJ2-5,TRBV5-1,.,TGCGCCAGCAGCTTGGCTACCGGGGTCCAAGAGACCCAGTACTTC,CASSLATGVQETQYF
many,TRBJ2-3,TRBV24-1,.,TGTGCCACCAGTGATTTGAGGGGGAGCACAGATACGCAGTATTTT,CATSDLRGSTDTQYF
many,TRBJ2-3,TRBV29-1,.,TGCAGCGTTGTGCGGGCGTGGGGGGCAGATACGCAGTATTTT,CSVVRAWGADTQYF
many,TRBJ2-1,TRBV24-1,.,TGTGCCACCAGTGACCGCGCGATTCTAGCGACGGATGAGCAGTTCTTC,CATSDRAILATDEQFF
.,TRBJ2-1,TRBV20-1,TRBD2,TGCAGTGCGCGGGGGGGCTCCTACAATGAGCAGTTCTTC,CSARGGSYNEQFF
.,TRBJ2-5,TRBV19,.,TGTGCCAGTAAAGGGGCCGTGGGAGAGACCCAGTACTTC,CASKGAVGETQYF
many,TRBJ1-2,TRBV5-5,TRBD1,TGTGCCAGCACCCCGGGACAGGTCAATTATGGCTACACCTTC,CASTPGQVNYGYTF
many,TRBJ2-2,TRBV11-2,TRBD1,TGTGCCAGCAGCTTAGATCCCGGGACAGCTCGAATGGCCGGGGAGCTGTTTTTT,CASSLDPGTARMAGELFF
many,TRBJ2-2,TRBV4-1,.,TGCGCCAGCAGCCAATTATGGGGCGGGACCCCGAACACCGGGGAGCTGTTTTTT,CASSQLWGGTPNTGELFF
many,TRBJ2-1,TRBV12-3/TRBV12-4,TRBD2,TGTGCCAGCACCCTACTAGCGGGAGGGCCGACTGAGCAGTTCTTC,CASTLLAGGPTEQFF
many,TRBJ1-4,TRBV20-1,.,TGCAGTGCTAGAGATCAACCCCTGGCTGGAAAACTGTTTTTT,CSARDQPLAGKLFF
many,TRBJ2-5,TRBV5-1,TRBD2,TGCGCCAGCAGGGGGACTAGTTTGAGAAACCTGGAGACCCAGTACTTC,CASRGTSLRNLETQYF
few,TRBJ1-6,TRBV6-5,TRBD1,TGTGCCAGCAGGTTCGGGACAGGGGAAGTCGGTAATTCACCCCTCCACTTT,CASRFGTGEVGNSPLHF
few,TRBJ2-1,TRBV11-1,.,TGTGCCAGCAGCTTCGGACCAGGGGCTAGCAATGAGCAGTTCTTC,CASSFGPGASNEQFF
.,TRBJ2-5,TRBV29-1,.,TGCAGCGTTGAAGGCATTTTCAAAGAGACCCAGTACTTC,CSVEGIFKETQYF
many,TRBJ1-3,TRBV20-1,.,TGCAGTGCTAAAACAGGCGGAAACACCATATATTTT,CSAKTGGNTIYF
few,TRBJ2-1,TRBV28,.,TGTGCCACTACCACTTGGGGTGGGCATGCAATGAGCTCCTACAATGAGCAGTTCTTC,CATTTWGGHAMSSYNEQFF
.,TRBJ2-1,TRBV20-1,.,TGCAGTGCTAGGAGGGGAAATGAGCAGTTCTTC,CSARRGNEQFF
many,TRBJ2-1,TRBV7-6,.,TGTGCCAGCAGCTTAGCGGTTACCTCGGGTGAGCAGTTCTTC,CASSLAVTSGEQFF
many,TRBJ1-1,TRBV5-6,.,TGTGCCAGCAGCTCCACCCGGGCCGATCCGAGGGGCACTGAAGCTTTCTTT,CASSSTRADPRGTEAFF
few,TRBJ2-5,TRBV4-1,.,TGCGCCAGCAGCCAAATGGGGGAGACCCAGTACTTC,CASSQMGETQYF
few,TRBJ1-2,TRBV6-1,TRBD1,TGTGCCAGCAGAGTAAGGACAGGAGCATCAGGCACCTTC,CASRVRTGASGTF
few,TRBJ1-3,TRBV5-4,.,TGTGCCAGCAGTCCCGGACGTCGCTCTGGAAACACCATATATTTT,CASSPGRRSGNTIYF
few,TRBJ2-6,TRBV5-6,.,TGTGCCAGCAGCTGGGGGGAACTTTCGAGCTCTGGGGCCAACGTCCTGACTTTC,CASSWGELSSSGANVLTF
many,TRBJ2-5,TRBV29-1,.,TGCAGCGTTGTGGGGGGTCGGGGGGCCCGGGAGACCCAGTACTTC,CSVVGGRGARETQYF
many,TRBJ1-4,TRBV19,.,TGTGCCAGTAGTAGTCAGGCCCTTAGGGAAAAACTGTTTTTT,CASSSQALREKLFF
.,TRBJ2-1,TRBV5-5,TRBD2,TGTGCCAGCAGCTTCGGCGGGAGGGCCCACTACAATGAGCAGTTCTTC,CASSFGGRAHYNEQFF
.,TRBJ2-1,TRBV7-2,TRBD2,TGTGCCAGCAGCCTCCGACGTCTCGGGAGGTCCTACAATGAGCAGTTCTTC,CASSLRRLGRSYNEQFF
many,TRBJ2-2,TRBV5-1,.,TGCGCCAGCAGCTTGGAAATCCAAGGGGTAGGGGACACCGGGGAGCTGTTTTTT,CASSLEIQGVGDTGELFF
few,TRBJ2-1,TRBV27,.,TGTGCCAGCAGTTTCCCCTTTGATGAGCAGTTCTTC,CASSFPFDEQFF
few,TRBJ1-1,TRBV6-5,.,TGTGCCAGCAGTACACCGGGCCGCACTGAAGCTTTCTTT,CASSTPGRTEAFF
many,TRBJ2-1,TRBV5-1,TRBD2,TGCGCCAGCAGCTTGGCGGCGGGAGGGCCATATGAGCAGTTCTTC,CASSLAAGGPYEQFF
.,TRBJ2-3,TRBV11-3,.,TGTGCCAGCAGCTTTGGAGGCGATACGCAGTATTTT,CASSFGGDTQYF
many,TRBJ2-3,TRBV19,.,TGTGCCAGTAGTATAGGTCGGCCTATTCCCACAGATACGCAGTATTTT,CASSIGRPIPTDTQYF
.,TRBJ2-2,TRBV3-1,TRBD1,TGTGCCAGCAGCCCCAGGACAGGGGCAAGTGCAGAGCTGTTTTTT,CASSPRTGASAELFF
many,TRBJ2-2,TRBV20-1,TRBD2,TGCAGTGCTAAGGAACAGCTAGCGGGAGAAGCCGGGGAGCTGTTTTTT,CSAKEQLAGEAGELFF
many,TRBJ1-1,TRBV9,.,TGTGCCAGCAGCGTAGCCAAGAACACTGAAGCTTTCTTT,CASSVAKNTEAFF
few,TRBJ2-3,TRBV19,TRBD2,TGTGCCAGTAACCAGCGGGAGGGATCAGATACGCAGTATTTT,CASNQREGSDTQYF
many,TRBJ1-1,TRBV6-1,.,TGTGCCAGCAGTTACCCGGCCCTCTTT,CASSYPALF
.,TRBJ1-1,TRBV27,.,TGTGCCAGCAGTTCAGGGGTTTTGTGGAGTACTGAAGCTTTCTTT,CASSSGVLWSTEAFF
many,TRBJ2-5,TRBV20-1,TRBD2,TGCAGTGCTACTAGCGGGCCAAAAGAGACCCAGTACTTC,CSATSGPKETQYF
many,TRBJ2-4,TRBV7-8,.,TGTGCCAGCAGCTCCCGGGACGGAAAAAACATTCAGTACTTC,CASSSRDGKNIQYF
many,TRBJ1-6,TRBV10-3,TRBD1,TGTGCCATCAGTGAGGGGACAGGGGGCGGAAGAAATTCACCCCTCCACTTT,CAISEGTGGGRNSPLHF
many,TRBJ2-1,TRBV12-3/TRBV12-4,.,TGTGCCAGCAGTTTAACGAGCGGCTACAATGAGCAGTTCTTC,CASSLTSGYNEQFF
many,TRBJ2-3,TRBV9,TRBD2,TGTGCCAGCAGCCCTGGCGGGAGAATCCGGGATACGCAGTATTTT,CASSPGGRIRDTQYF
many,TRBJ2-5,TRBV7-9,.,TGTGCCAGCAGCCCCCCATTTCGAAAGGGAGAGACCCAGTACTTC,CASSPPFRKGETQYF
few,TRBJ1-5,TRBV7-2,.,TGTGCCAGCAGCTTATTAGTCGATCAGCCCCAGCATTTT,CASSLLVDQPQHF
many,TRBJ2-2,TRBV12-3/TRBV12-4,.,TGTGCCAGCAGTCATGACCGCGGGGCTGACACCGGGGAGCTGTTTTTT,CASSHDRGADTGELFF
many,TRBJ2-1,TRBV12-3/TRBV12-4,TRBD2,TGTGCCAGCAGCCTGACTAGCGGGAGCAATGAGCAGTTCTTC,CASSLTSGSNEQFF
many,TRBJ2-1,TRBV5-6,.,TGTGCCAGCAGCTCGCAATCCAGATCTTACAATGAGCAGTTCTTC,CASSSQSRSYNEQFF
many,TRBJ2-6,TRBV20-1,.,TGCAGTGCCTTGAAGCCTGGGGCCAACGTCCTGACTTTC,CSALKPGANVLTF